The present entry profiles one T cell receptor beta chain with its context. These data originate in a study of blood T cell repertoires in COVID-19. Looking at the study overall: COVID-19 samples, acute and convalescent, were from the United States, Italy and Spain. Sources were T cells, B-cell-depleted T cells, or PBMCs; the material itself was cDNA or gDNA.

The V end lost 7 bases, the J end lost 5 bases, and 17 bases lay between the germline ends. The CDR3 length is 14 residues. CDR1 and CDR2 from the germline V gene are MNHEY and SVGAGI. Authors' data handling: Amplification with reference gene primers provided the estimates of nucleated cell counts. This table comes from immunoSEQ multiplex PCR, and its TCRdb copy is limited to in-frame clones, with some not included. The V and J calls and clone size were taken over from that table, and D and trimming were inferred from the DNA. Here the sample spans about 200,000 clones, roughly 90% being singletons.

This TCR was sampled from a woman aged 65 to 85 with acute or convalescent COVID-19. The rearrangement uses TRBV6-5 and TRBJ2-5, with D possibly matching TRBD2 (6 bases). The sample consisted of peripheral blood. In DNA, the CDR3 is TGTGCCAGCACAAAATCCGGGGAGGCGGAGACCCAGTACTTC. Its protein is CASTKSGEAETQYF.